What follows are 21 T cell receptor beta chains derived from one specimen sequenced in a study of blood T cell repertoires in COVID-19. Profiling relied on immunoSEQ multiplex PCR, and the TCRdb table lists in-frame clones only, not all of them. The data hold about 260,000 clones, with about 87% observed a single time. Sequencing was performed on peripheral blood. These receptors came from a man aged 60 to 75 who had recovered from COVID-19.

The chain couples TRBV29-1 to TRBJ1-2; 7 nucleotides agree with TRBD1. CDR3 length: 12 residues. Germline CDR1 and CDR2: SQVTM and ANQGSEA. The trim removed 6 bases at V and 4 bases at J, leaving 5 bases unmatched. Here the CDR3 reads CSVAGDSYGYTF. The CDR3 nucleotides read TGCAGCGTAGCCGGGGACAGCTATGGCTACACCTTC.

The genes are TRBV10-1 and TRBJ1-1, with D maybe TRBD1 (5 bases). Germline V CDR1 and CDR2: WNHNN, SYGVQD (reference sequence). The CDR3 is made up of 13 amino acids. V dropped 2 bases and J dropped 3 bases, with 7 bases sitting between them. The CDR3: CASSERQYTEAFF. As DNA, the CDR3 is TGCGCCAGCAGTGAGAGACAGTACACTGAAGCTTTCTTT.

The V and J genes are TRBV10-3 and TRBJ2-3; D is ambiguous. Germline-derived CDR1 and CDR2 are ENHRY and SYGVKD. CDR3 length: 14 amino acids. V was clipped by 6 bases and J by 2 bases, with 12 bases between them. CDR3: CAISRDSTTDTQYF. As DNA, the CDR3 is TGTGCCATCAGCAGAGACTCCACCACAGATACGCAGTATTTT.

The chain couples TRBV7-2 to TRBJ2-3; 16 nucleotides align to TRBD2. CDR1 and CDR2 from the germline V gene are SGHTA and FQGNSA. This CDR3 has 17 residues. Trimming at V came to 3 bases and at J to 10 bases, leaving 10 bases not matched to a gene. CDR3 residues: CASSFRPGLAGGQSQYF. In nucleotides, the CDR3 is TGTGCCAGCAGCTTCCGTCCGGGACTAGCGGGGGGGCAATCGCAGTATTTT.

The CDR3 loop reads CASTESGGTGDTQYF. The DNA of the CDR3 is TGTGCCAGTACCGAGTCCGGGGGGACGGGAGATACGCAGTATTTT. The chain recombines TRBV19 with TRBJ2-3; 7 nucleotides align to TRBD2. The CDR3 is 15 residues long. Looked up from germline, CDR1 is LNHDA and CDR2 is SQIVND (reference sequence). Trimming cost V 7 bases and J 5 bases; bases outside gene matches: 12.

The chain recombines TRBV5-1 with TRBJ2-1; D is unclear. The V and J ends lost 2 bases and 6 bases respectively, with 6 bases between them. There are 12 residues in the CDR3. Germline V gene data show CDR1 as SGHRS and CDR2 as YFSETQ. DNA for the CDR3: TGCGCCAGCAGCTTAGCAGGCAATGAGCAGTTCTTC. Protein: CASSLAGNEQFF.

The DNA of the CDR3 is TGTGCCAGCAGTGGGGACAGGGAAAGGGCCAACGTCCTGACTTTC. Protein: CASSGDRERANVLTF. This chain connects TRBV9 to TRBJ2-6; 9 nucleotides match TRBD1. Germline V gene data show CDR1 as SGDLS and CDR2 as YYNGEE. The V gene end was trimmed by 5 bases and the J gene end by 5 bases; junction bases not matched to a gene: 5. The CDR3 length is 15 residues.

The chain is built from TRBV3-1 (or the pseudogene TRBV3-2) and TRBJ2-7; maybe TRBD1 (6 bases). The V and J ends lost 4 bases and 0 bases respectively, with 16 bases between them. Germline loops: CDR1 LGHDT, CDR2 YNNKEL (reference sequence). CDR3 size: 16 residues. The DNA of the CDR3 is TGTGCCAGCAGCCCCGGAACAGGGACCCACTCCTACGAGCAGTACTTC. It yields the protein CASSPGTGTHSYEQYF.

The V and J genes are TRBV5-4 and TRBJ2-2; tentatively, D is TRBD2 (6 bases). The V gene lost 0 bases and the J gene lost 0 bases, with 12 bases spanning the gap. Germline V gene lookup returns CDR1 SGHNT and CDR2 YYREEE (reference sequence). The CDR3 contains 17 residues. The CDR3 sequence is CASSLVIGGANTGELFF. The CDR3 DNA reads as TGTGCCAGCAGCTTGGTGATCGGCGGGGCGAACACCGGGGAGCTGTTTTTT.

This clone was detected once. V and J are TRBV11-2 and TRBJ1-2; D remains ambiguous. The CDR3 contains 14 residues. V lost 1 base and J 1 base, leaving 7 bases between the germline ends. Germline-derived CDR1 and CDR2 are SGHAT and FQNNGV. The CDR3 sequence: CASSLGLFNYGYTF. The DNA of the CDR3 is TGTGCCAGCAGCTTAGGGCTCTTTAACTATGGCTACACCTTC. The whole variable domain, remainder taken from reference TRBV11-2 and TRBJ1-2, is EAGVAQSPRYKIIEKRQSVAFWCNPISGHATLYWYQQILGQGPKLLIQFQNNGVVDDSQLPKDRFSAERLKGVDSTLKIQPAKLEDSAVYLCASSLGLFNYGYTFGSGTRLTVV.

The rearrangement links TRBV7-8 to TRBJ1-2; D unresolved. CDR3 length: 14 residues. Germline V CDR1 and CDR2: SGHVS, FQNEAQ. The V gene lost 1 base and the J gene lost 4 bases, with 10 bases spanning the gap. CDR3 DNA: TGTGCCAGCAGCTTAGGCGGGGAGGTCTATGGCTACACCTTC. It translates to CASSLGGEVYGYTF.

The chain combines TRBV14 with TRBJ1-3; D perhaps matches TRBD1 (5 bases). The CDR3 consists of 18 residues. V was trimmed by 0 bases and J by 0 bases, leaving 15 bases between them. From germline, CDR1 is SGHDN and CDR2 FVKESK. CDR3 coding DNA: TGTGCCAGCAGCCAAGAGGACACTATGAGATACTCTGGAAACACCATATATTTT. As protein: CASSQEDTMRYSGNTIYF.

This sequence joins TRBV7-3 and TRBJ2-3; tentatively, D is TRBD2 (6 bases). V was cut by 2 bases and J by 0 bases, with 15 bases left in between. Germline V gives CDR1 SGHTA, CDR2 FQGTGA. The CDR3 totals 17 residues. CDR3 in amino acids: CASSLGSAGLSTDTQYF. The DNA of the CDR3 is TGTGCCAGCAGCTTAGGGTCGGCGGGGTTGAGCACAGATACGCAGTATTTT. Complete variable domain (other parts from reference TRBV7-3 and TRBJ2-3): GAGVSQTPSNKVTEKGKYVELRCDPISGHTALYWYRQSLGQGPEFLIYFQGTGAADDSGLPNDRFFAVRPEGSVSTLKIQRTERGDSAVYLCASSLGSAGLSTDTQYFGPGTRLTVL.

This clone was recorded only once. V is TRBV19 and J is TRBJ2-1; TRBD1 agrees at 9 bases. Losses at the gene ends were 3 bases for V and 4 bases for J; bases not matched to a gene: 10. The CDR3 contains 17 residues. From germline, CDR1 is LNHDA and CDR2 SQIVND (reference sequence). CDR3 region: CASSIPPYRGRYNEQFF. For the CDR3, the DNA is TGTGCCAGTAGTATCCCCCCATACAGGGGGCGGTACAATGAGCAGTTCTTC.

The V gene is TRBV7-2, the J gene TRBJ2-1; tentatively, D is TRBD1 (5 bases). The V and J ends lost 5 bases and 5 bases respectively, with 10 bases between them. This CDR3 contains 13 residues. Germline CDR1 reads SGHTA; CDR2 reads FQGNSA. The CDR3 DNA is TGTGCCAGCAGCCCAGGGCCTAACAATGAGCAGTTCTTC. Encoded protein: CASSPGPNNEQFF.

The chain recombines TRBV7-3 with TRBJ2-1; no firm D call. The germline gives CDR1 SGHTA, CDR2 FQGTGA. The V end lost 5 bases, the J end lost 2 bases, and 16 bases lay between the germline ends. CDR3 length: 16 residues. CDR3 in amino acids: CASSQQLVYPYNEQFF. The CDR3 nucleotides are TGTGCCAGCAGCCAACAGTTGGTTTATCCCTACAATGAGCAGTTCTTC.

The rearrangement links TRBV5-6 to TRBJ1-5; D may be TRBD1 (6 bases). Trimming pared 4 bases from V and 4 bases from J, leaving 15 bases between. This CDR3 is 15 amino acids long. Germline V CDR1 and CDR2: SGHDT, YYEEEE. The CDR3 DNA follows: TGTGCCAGCAGCCTCGGTACAGGGCTTAATCAGCCCCAGCATTTT. This translates into CASSLGTGLNQPQHF.

The chain links TRBV24-1 to TRBJ2-1, with 8 bases fitting TRBD1. CDR1 KGHDR and CDR2 SFDVKD come from the germline V gene. The CDR3 totals 14 residues. The J segment lost 2 bases and the V segment lost 6 bases, leaving 2 bases of the junction unmatched. The CDR3 coding sequence is TGTGCCACCAGTTTGGACAGGGCCTACAATGAGCAGTTCTTC. Translated: CATSLDRAYNEQFF.

The J gene is TRBJ1-3, the V gene TRBV5-1; D is unresolved. The CDR3 extends over 15 amino acids. Germline V gives CDR1 SGHRS, CDR2 YFSETQ. V lost 1 base to trimming and J lost 0 bases, with 8 bases between them. The CDR3 reads CASSLTMSSGNTIYF. The CDR3 nucleotides are TGCGCCAGCAGCTTGACCATGAGCTCTGGAAACACCATATATTTT.

CDR3 DNA sequence: TGTGCCAGCAGCCCAACGGGACAAAGGAATGGCTACACCTTC. It codes for CASSPTGQRNGYTF. The V call is TRBV6-5, the J call TRBJ1-2, with a tentative D call TRBD1 (6 bases). Germline values: CDR1 MNHEY, CDR2 SVGAGI. The V end was cut by 6 bases, the J end by 6 bases, with 17 bases between. The length of the CDR3 is 14 residues.

A single count supports this clone. V usage is TRBV9 and J usage is TRBJ2-1, with 10 bases identical to TRBD2. CDR1 SGDLS and CDR2 YYNGEE come from the germline V gene. The CDR3 spans 15 residues. J lost 11 bases, V lost 0 bases, and 8 bases had no gene match. The CDR3 DNA reads TGTGCCAGCAGCGTAGGACCGATACTAGCGGGGAAGCAGTTCTTC. Its translation is CASSVGPILAGKQFF.